This T cell receptor beta chain is from a study of OX40 agonist ivuxolimab in advanced cancers. Study-wide context: Mean age 60 years, range roughly 23 to 79; approximately 83% male. Study-wide points: The CD4+ and CD8+ T cells in the blood had expanded clonally by week 6 at 0.1 to 3.0 mg/kg. Expansion of clones was among the lowest in partial responders at 0.1-3.0 mg/kg.

About this clone itself: The antigen is unknown.

The method was immunoSEQ multiplex PCR; TCRdb's version includes in-frame clones alone and lacks a portion of them. The table includes roughly 12,000 clones, under 90% detected once. This clonotype was sampled from an adult with an advanced solid tumor such as melanoma, head and neck, liver or kidney cancer. The sequencing used CD4+ or CD8+ T cells sorted from blood, collected in a trial of the OX40 agonist ivuxolimab.

The CDR3 nucleotides read TGTGCCAGCAGCTTAACCGTCGACAGGGGGCGCGACCCTAATGGGCAACAGTTCTTC. It translates to CASSLTVDRGRDPNGQQFF. This chain connects TRBV7-9 to TRBJ2-1; 10 positions agree with TRBD1. Unmatched junction bases numbered 23, after V lost 2 bases and J lost 13 bases. CDR1 SEHNR and CDR2 FQNEAQ come from the germline V gene (reference sequence). The CDR3 spans 19 residues.